This TCR beta chain was identified in a study of T-cell reconstitution after alpha-beta-depleted transplantation in children. The V gene end was trimmed by 1 base and the J gene end by 0 bases; junction bases not matched to a gene: 5. Germline assignment: CDR1 SGHAT and CDR2 FQNNGV. The CDR3 length is 18 residues. Construction of the TCRbeta library involved unique molecular identifiers. MiXCR, applied by TCRdb to the PCR reads, yields one record per CDR3 protein. The sample yields fewer than 700,000 distinct CDR3 sequences, 10% to 15% seen once. Sequencing used PBMCs, mostly from graft donor cells, obtained 360 days after TCRalphabeta/CD19-depleted stem cell transplant. J is TRBJ2-3 and V is TRBV11-2, with TRBD2 matching over 12 bases. The receptor's source is a male patient younger than 18 who had a stem cell transplant for acute myeloid leukemia, so the T cells may come from the graft donor. The DNA for the CDR3 is TGTGCCAGCAGCTTAGGACTAGCGGGAGACGGGAGCACAGATACGCAGTATTTT. Its protein is CASSLGLAGDGSTDTQYF.